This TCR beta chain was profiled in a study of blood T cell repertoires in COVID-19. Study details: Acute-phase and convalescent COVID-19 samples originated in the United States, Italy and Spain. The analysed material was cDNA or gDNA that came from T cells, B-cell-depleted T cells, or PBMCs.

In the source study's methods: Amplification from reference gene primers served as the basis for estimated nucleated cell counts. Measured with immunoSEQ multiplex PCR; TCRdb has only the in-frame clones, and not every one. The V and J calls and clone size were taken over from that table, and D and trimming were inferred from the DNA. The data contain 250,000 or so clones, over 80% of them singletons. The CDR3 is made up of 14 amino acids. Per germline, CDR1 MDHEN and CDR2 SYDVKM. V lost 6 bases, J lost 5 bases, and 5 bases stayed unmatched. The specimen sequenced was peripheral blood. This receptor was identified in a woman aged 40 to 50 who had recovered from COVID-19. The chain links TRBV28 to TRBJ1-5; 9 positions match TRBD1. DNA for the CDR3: TGTGCCAGCAGGACAGGGGGGGAATATCAGCCCCAGCATTTT. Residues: CASRTGGEYQPQHF.